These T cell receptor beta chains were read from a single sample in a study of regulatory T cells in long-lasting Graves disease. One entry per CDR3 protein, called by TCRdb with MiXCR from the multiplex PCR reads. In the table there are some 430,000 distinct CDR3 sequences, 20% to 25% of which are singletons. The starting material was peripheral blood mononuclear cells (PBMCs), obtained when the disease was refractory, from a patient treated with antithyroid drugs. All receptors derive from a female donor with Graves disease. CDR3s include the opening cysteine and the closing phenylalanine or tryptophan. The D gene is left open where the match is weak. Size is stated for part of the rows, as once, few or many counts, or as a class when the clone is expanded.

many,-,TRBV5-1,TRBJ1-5,CAKTGSLMSNQPQHF,TGCGCCAAGACAGGATCCCTTATGAGCAATCAGCCCCAGCATTTT
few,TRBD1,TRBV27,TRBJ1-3,CASSPTGKTGNTIYF,TGTGCCAGCAGCCCGACAGGGAAAACTGGAAACACCATATATTTT
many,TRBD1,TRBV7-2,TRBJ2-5,CASGDRGSTQYF,TGTGCCAGCGGGGACAGGGGCTCGACCCAGTACTTC
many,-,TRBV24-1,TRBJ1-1,CATSEGNTEAFF,TGTGCCACCAGTGAGGGGAACACTGAAGCTTTCTTT
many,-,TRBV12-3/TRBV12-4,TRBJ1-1,CASSPGGRALNTEAFF,TGTGCCAGCAGTCCAGGAGGCAGGGCCCTTAACACTGAAGCTTTCTTT
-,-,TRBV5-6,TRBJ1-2,CASSPWGAGADFGYTF,TGTGCCAGCAGCCCCTGGGGGGCAGGGGCTGACTTCGGCTACACCTTC
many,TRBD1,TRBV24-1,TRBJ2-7,CATSDRDGTGYEQYF,TGTGCCACCAGTGATCGGGACGGGACAGGCTACGAGCAGTACTTC
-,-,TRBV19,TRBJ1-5,CASYRVGQPQHF,TGTGCCAGTTATCGTGTTGGTCAGCCCCAGCATTTT
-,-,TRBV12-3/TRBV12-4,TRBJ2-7,CASSPRVGRGPDEQYF,TGTGCCAGCAGTCCACGGGTGGGGAGGGGGCCGGATGAGCAGTACTTC
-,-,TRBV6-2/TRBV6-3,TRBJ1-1,CASSYPQGDTTEAFF,TGTGCCAGCAGTTACCCACAGGGAGATACCACTGAAGCTTTCTTT
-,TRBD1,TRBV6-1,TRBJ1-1,CASSSPDRVNTEAFF,TGTGCCAGCAGCTCCCCGGACAGGGTAAACACTGAAGCTTTCTTT
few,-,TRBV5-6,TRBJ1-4,CASSSGIQNEKLFF,TGTGCCAGCAGCTCGGGAATCCAAAATGAAAAACTGTTTTTT
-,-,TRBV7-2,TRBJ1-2,CASSLVVGTAGYTF,TGTGCCAGCAGCTTAGTGGTAGGGACGGCTGGCTACACCTTC
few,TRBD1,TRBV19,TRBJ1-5,CASSLTGGVDNQPQHF,TGTGCCAGTAGTTTAACAGGGGGTGTTGACAATCAGCCCCAGCATTTT